The rows below give T cell receptor beta chains drawn from one sample of a study of T cell responses to AZD1222 COVID-19 vaccine. Method: immunoSEQ multiplex PCR; TCRdb's copy keeps in-frame clones and lacks some. The repertoire holds some 130,000 clones, with 88% as singletons. This sample comprised peripheral blood, obtained on day 0 of MenACWY control vaccination. All receptors derive from an adult in good health. Each CDR3 is given with its conserved first and last residue. Each record gives: clone size, J gene, D gene, V gene, CDR3 protein, CDR3 DNA. A D gene is named only where the DNA matches it firmly. A clone size is listed for some rows: how often the clone was seen (once, few, many), or a class if it is expanded.

NA | TRBJ2-7 | NA | TRBV28 | CASTRGLSYEQYF | TGTGCCAGCACGCGGGGCCTATCCTACGAGCAGTACTTC
NA | TRBJ2-2 | NA | TRBV2 | CASKEVRTGELFF | TGTGCCAGCAAGGAGGTCCGGACCGGGGAGCTGTTTTTT
NA | TRBJ2-3 | NA | TRBV5-1 | CASSLALAASTDTQYF | TGCGCCAGCAGCTTGGCATTAGCGGCAAGCACAGATACGCAGTATTTT
NA | TRBJ1-5 | NA | TRBV19 | CASSTRTSNQPQHF | TGTGCCAGTAGTACTAGGACATCAAATCAGCCCCAGCATTTT
NA | TRBJ2-7 | NA | TRBV15 | CATSPGFRTEQYF | TGTGCCACCAGCCCCGGGTTCAGAACCGAGCAGTACTTC
NA | TRBJ2-1 | TRBD2 | TRBV24-1 | CATSGAGSGSFYNEQFF | TGTGCCACCAGTGGGGCGGGTAGCGGGAGTTTTTACAATGAGCAGTTCTTC
NA | TRBJ2-3 | NA | TRBV19 | CASSITAASRSTDTQYF | TGTGCCAGTAGTATAACGGCGGCTAGCCGTAGCACAGATACGCAGTATTTT
NA | TRBJ2-3 | NA | TRBV18 | CASSPKESDTQYF | TGTGCCAGCTCACCGAAGGAGTCAGATACGCAGTATTTT
NA | TRBJ1-2 | NA | TRBV5-1 | CASSLFGGGDYGYTF | TGCGCCAGCAGCTTATTCGGAGGCGGGGACTATGGCTACACCTTC
once | TRBJ1-1 | TRBD1 | TRBV2 | CASSLDRVKNTEAFF | TGTGCCAGCAGCCTCGACAGGGTGAAGAACACTGAAGCTTTCTTT
NA | TRBJ2-1 | NA | TRBV15 | CATSPSTASNEQFF | TGTGCCACCAGCCCAAGCACAGCGAGTAATGAGCAGTTCTTC
NA | TRBJ2-1 | TRBD2 | TRBV7-2 | CASSWSLAGSSYNEQFF | TGTGCCAGCAGCTGGAGTCTAGCGGGTAGCTCCTACAATGAGCAGTTCTTC
NA | TRBJ2-7 | NA | TRBV30 | CAWRILHNSYEQYF | TGTGCCTGGAGAATTTTACACAACTCCTACGAGCAGTACTTC
once | TRBJ1-3 | NA | TRBV6-6 | CASSHQGFGRARGNTIYF | TGTGCCAGCAGTCACCAGGGGTTTGGCCGGGCGCGAGGAAACACCATATATTTT
NA | TRBJ2-7 | TRBD2 | TRBV3-1/TRBV3-2 | CASSHGAGLAGAWQYF | TGTGCCAGCAGCCACGGAGCGGGACTAGCGGGAGCGTGGCAGTACTTC
NA | TRBJ2-7 | NA | TRBV3-1/TRBV3-2 | CASSQTRQDYEQYF | TGTGCCAGCAGCCAAACCCGTCAGGACTACGAGCAGTACTTC
NA | TRBJ2-7 | TRBD1 | TRBV2 | CASSTRDREREQYF | TGTGCCAGCAGTACCCGGGACAGGGAACGGGAGCAGTACTTC
NA | TRBJ1-5 | TRBD1 | TRBV19 | CASSNRGHGGYSNQPQHF | TGTGCCAGTAGTAACAGGGGGCATGGCGGCTATAGCAATCAGCCCCAGCATTTT
NA | TRBJ1-4 | NA | TRBV10-1 | CASSDGFDEKLFF | TGCGCCAGCAGTGACGGCTTTGATGAAAAACTGTTTTTT
NA | TRBJ2-7 | TRBD2 | TRBV27 | CASSLHYRGGSSYEQYF | TGTGCCAGCAGTTTGCACTACAGAGGCGGGAGTTCCTACGAGCAGTACTTC
NA | TRBJ1-6 | TRBD1 | TRBV3-1/TRBV3-2 | CASSQGTGQNSPLHF | TGTGCCAGCAGCCAGGGGACAGGACAGAATTCACCCCTCCACTTT
NA | TRBJ1-3 | NA | TRBV15 | CATSRGPGSGNTIYF | TGTGCCACCAGCAGAGGACCAGGGTCCGGAAACACCATATATTTT
NA | TRBJ1-2 | TRBD1 | TRBV4-1 | CASSPTGGTGFGYTF | TGCGCCAGCAGCCCTACGGGGGGGACAGGGTTCGGCTACACCTTC
once | TRBJ1-1 | NA | TRBV5-4 | CASSVMGDEAFF | TGTGCCAGCAGCGTCATGGGGGATGAAGCTTTCTTT
NA | TRBJ2-7 | TRBD1 | TRBV19 | CASSQIGTGGHEQYF | TGTGCCAGTAGTCAAATCGGGACAGGGGGCCACGAGCAGTACTTC
NA | TRBJ2-7 | NA | TRBV29-1 | CSVGLGEEQYF | TGCAGCGTTGGATTAGGGGAAGAGCAGTACTTC
NA | TRBJ2-7 | TRBD2 | TRBV5-1 | CASSKILAGGPNEQYF | TGCGCCAGCAGCAAGATACTAGCGGGAGGGCCTAACGAGCAGTACTTC
NA | TRBJ2-5 | NA | TRBV18 | CASSPIAQGQETQYF | TGTGCCAGCTCACCAATTGCCCAGGGCCAAGAGACCCAGTACTTC
NA | TRBJ1-2 | NA | TRBV30 | CAWMSRGNYGYTF | TGTGCCTGGATGAGCAGGGGTAACTATGGCTACACCTTC
NA | TRBJ2-7 | TRBD1 | TRBV6-5 | CASSPPTGKGEQYF | TGTGCCAGCAGTCCTCCGACAGGGAAAGGCGAGCAGTACTTC
NA | TRBJ1-2 | NA | TRBV20-1 | CSASSTWLGGYTF | TGCAGTGCTAGTTCTACATGGTTAGGGGGCTACACCTTC